This entry lists 19 T cell receptor beta chains sequenced from one sample in a study of regulatory T cells in long-lasting Graves disease. Time point reported: persistent/refractory GD, antithyroid drugs over 5 years with positive TRAb. PBMC-derived RNA was used for the TCR library. Both iRepertoire HTBI primers and Arm-PCR of CDR3 regions were used to build the TCR beta libraries. One entry per CDR3 protein results from TCRdb running MiXCR on the multiplex PCR reads. The table has roughly 400,000 distinct CDR3 sequences, roughly 23% seen once. The source material was peripheral blood mononuclear cells (PBMCs), sampled when the disease was refractory, from a patient treated with antithyroid drugs. The receptors originated from a female donor with Graves disease.

This clonotype has more than one count but fewer than ten. At one of its ends the junction is not consistent with the germline gene, which may arise from a read error. The chain uses TRBV10-3 and TRBJ2-7, with 7 bases matching TRBD1. Germline CDR1 is ENHRY and CDR2 is SYGVKD. This CDR3 contains 13 residues. CDR3 region: CAVSPGQAYEQYF. The DNA for the CDR3 is TGTGCCGTCAGCCCCGGACAGGCCTACGAGCAGTACTTC.

This clonotype was found many times. The genes are TRBV2 and TRBJ2-5, with 11 positions matching TRBD2. The V gene's germline CDR1 is SNHLY and CDR2 FYNNEI. This CDR3 has 17 amino acids. V was clipped by 6 bases and J by 5 bases; unmatched bases: 14. DNA for the CDR3: TGTGCCAGCAGAGCCCGACTAGCGGGAATATATGATGAGACCCAGTACTTC. It yields the protein CASRARLAGIYDETQYF.

This clonotype was picked up many times. J is TRBJ2-7 and V is TRBV28; D possibly corresponds to TRBD2 (6 bases). Germline V gene data show CDR1 as MDHEN and CDR2 as SYDVKM. CDR3 size: 14 residues. V lost 4 bases and J 4 bases, leaving 14 bases between the germline ends. CDR3: CASSSRGGGYEQYF. The CDR3 region has the DNA TGTGCCAGCAGTTCCCGGGGAGGTGGATACGAGCAGTACTTC.

Turning to this clonotype: A much more abundant neighbour one base away suggests this may be a read error. The chain couples TRBV6-2 or TRBV6-3 to TRBJ2-7; 8 positions agree with TRBD1. The V gene's germline CDR1 is MNHEY and CDR2 SVGEGT. This CDR3 is 14 amino acids long. CDR3 nucleotide sequence: TGTGCCGGCAGTTACAGGGGGTTGTTCTACGAGCAGTACTTC. Translating gives CAGSYRGLFYEQYF.

The sample holds many counts of this clonotype. V usage is TRBV10-2 and J usage is TRBJ2-5, with unresolved D. CDR1 is WSHSY, CDR2 SAAADI, per germline. The ends were cut back, 3 bases at V and 6 bases at J, with 5 bases in the middle. The CDR3 loop spans 11 amino acids. The CDR3 protein is CASSEGKTQYF. The CDR3 DNA reads TGCGCCAGCAGTGAAGGAAAGACCCAGTACTTC.

This clonotype was observed a handful of times. V and J are TRBV6-4 and TRBJ1-1, with no clear D. V was trimmed by 3 bases and J by 2 bases, leaving 7 bases between them. The CDR3 totals 13 residues. Per germline, CDR1 MRHNA and CDR2 SNTAGT. Written as DNA, the CDR3 is TGTGCCAGCAGTGAATCACTAAACACTGAAGCTTTCTTT. Encoded protein: CASSESLNTEAFF.

This clonotype was counted many times. The chain links TRBV6-5 to TRBJ2-5; D might be TRBD1 (5 bases). The CDR3 contains 16 residues. V lost 2 bases and J lost 3, with 16 bases in between. In germline, CDR1 is MNHEY, CDR2 SVGAGI. CDR3: CASSYGLGRVEETQYF. CDR3 nucleotide sequence: TGTGCCAGCAGTTACGGTCTTGGCAGGGTGGAAGAGACCCAGTACTTC.

On this clonotype itself: Mismatch with germline at one junction end may stem from a read error. This chain uses TRBV27 with TRBJ2-2, with 9 bases matching TRBD1. Germline V lookup: CDR1 MNHEY, CDR2 SMNVEV (reference sequence). The CDR3 has 14 residues. The CDR3 reads CACSLGTGSGELFF. CDR3 DNA sequence: TGTGCCTGCAGTTTGGGGACAGGGTCAGGGGAGCTGTTTTTT.

There are a few counts of this clonotype. This chain joins TRBV5-6 and TRBJ2-5; D is unresolved. Per germline, CDR1 SGHDT and CDR2 YYEEEE. The CDR3 runs 12 residues. V lost 3 bases, J lost 5 bases, and 8 bases lay in between. The CDR3 DNA follows: TGTGCCAGCAGCTCTTCGGTCGAGACCCAGTACTTC. Its translation: CASSSSVETQYF.

This clonotype was found once. A read error may be the cause here, since a much bigger clone is one base away. The chain combines TRBV12-3 or TRBV12-4 with TRBJ2-2, with D perhaps TRBD2 (6 bases). The CDR3 length is 15 residues. V lost 2 bases and J 3 bases, leaving 10 bases between the germline ends. This chain's CDR3 is CASSLNRGYTGELFF. CDR3 bases: TGTGCCAGCAGTTTAAACCGGGGGTACACCGGGGAGCTGTTTTTT.

This clonotype was observed many times. The V gene is TRBV5-5, the J gene TRBJ2-4; 9 nucleotides align to TRBD2. The CDR3 is 14 amino acids. With V trimmed by 4 bases and J by 4 bases, 3 bases remained unmatched. CDR1 and CDR2 from the germline V gene are SGHKS and YYEKEE (reference sequence). CDR3 sequence reads: CASSATSGKNIQYF. In DNA, the CDR3 is TGTGCCAGCAGCGCGACTAGCGGAAAAAACATTCAGTACTTC.

This clonotype showed up many times. This sequence joins TRBV29-1 and TRBJ1-5, with TRBD1 identical over 7 bases. The V gene's germline CDR1 is SQVTM and CDR2 ANQGSEA. The CDR3 length is 12 residues. The V gene end was trimmed by 7 bases and the J gene end by 5 bases; junction bases not matched to a gene: 5. CDR3 region: CSARQGDQPQHF. The CDR3 DNA reads TGCAGCGCCCGACAGGGCGATCAGCCCCAGCATTTT.

The chain combines TRBV12-3 or TRBV12-4 with TRBJ1-3, with no clear D. The CDR3 spans 15 residues. Deletions cut 4 bases from V and 1 base from J, with 11 bases between. The DNA of the CDR3 is TGTGCCAGCAGTTACGACGGATCATCTGGAAACACCATATATTTT. It specifies CASSYDGSSGNTIYF.

The J gene is TRBJ2-7, the V gene TRBV28; no firm D call. Germline V gene data show CDR1 as MDHEN and CDR2 as SYDVKM. V was trimmed by 6 bases and J by 6 bases, leaving 15 bases between them. The CDR3 sequence is 13 residues long. The CDR3 loop is CASRRSLVCEQYF. CDR3 DNA sequence: TGTGCCAGCAGGCGTAGTCTAGTTTGCGAGCAGTACTTC.

This clonotype appeared many times. This chain joins TRBV28 and TRBJ1-1, with D perhaps matching TRBD1 (6 bases). V was clipped by 4 bases and J by 1 base, with 13 bases between them. The CDR3 is made up of 15 amino acids. The germline V gene encodes CDR1 MDHEN and CDR2 SYDVKM. CDR3 in DNA: TGTGCCAGCAGTTCGCCCGGGACAAGGAACACTGAAGCTTTCTTT. Translated: CASSSPGTRNTEAFF.

Ten or more counts support this clonotype. V usage is TRBV29-1 and J usage is TRBJ1-5, with 7 nucleotides matching TRBD1. CDR3 size: 13 residues. Per germline, CDR1 SQVTM and CDR2 ANQGSEA. The CDR3, as DNA: TGCAGTGCCCAGGGGGGGCCAGACCAGCCCCAGCATTTT. This translates into CSAQGGPDQPQHF. Together with reference TRBV29-1 and TRBJ1-5, the CDR3 gives the full variable domain: SAVISQKPSRDICQRGTSLTIQCQVDSQVTMMFWYRQQPGQSLTLIATANQGSEATYESGFVIDKFPISRPNLTFSTLTVSNMSPEDSSIYLCSAQGGPDQPQHFGDGTRLSIL.

This clonotype was observed many times. The CDR3: CASSFRFQGLAVEAQYF. The CDR3 DNA follows: TGTGCCAGCAGCTTTAGATTTCAGGGACTAGCGGTGGAAGCCCAGTACTTC. This chain uses TRBV7-3 with TRBJ2-5, with TRBD2 matching 11 bases. CDR3 length equals 17 residues. Germline CDR1 SGHTA, CDR2 FQGTGA. J lost 9 bases, V lost 3 bases, and 15 bases had no gene match.

A remark on this clonotype: A much larger clone lies one base from this, so it may be a read error. The V gene is TRBV27, the J gene TRBJ2-4, with D maybe TRBD1 (5 bases). Judging by the DNA end, TRBJ2-5 fits better; the J call may be wrong. The V gene's germline CDR1 is MNHEY and CDR2 SMNVEV (reference sequence). The CDR3 has 15 amino acids. CDR3 bases: TGTGCCGGCAGTTTAGGTTTGACAGACCGTGAGACCCAGTACTTC. Amino acids: CAGSLGLTDRETQYF.

The chain carries TRBV7-8 and TRBJ2-3, with a tentative D call TRBD2 (6 bases). Germline V gene lookup returns CDR1 SGHVS and CDR2 FQNEAQ. The CDR3 spans 16 residues. V dropped 4 bases and J dropped 9 bases, with 23 bases sitting between them. For the CDR3, the DNA is TGTGCCAGCAGCTGTCCGCGAACGGGAGTGTGCAAAACGCAGTATTTT. Translated: CASSCPRTGVCKTQYF.